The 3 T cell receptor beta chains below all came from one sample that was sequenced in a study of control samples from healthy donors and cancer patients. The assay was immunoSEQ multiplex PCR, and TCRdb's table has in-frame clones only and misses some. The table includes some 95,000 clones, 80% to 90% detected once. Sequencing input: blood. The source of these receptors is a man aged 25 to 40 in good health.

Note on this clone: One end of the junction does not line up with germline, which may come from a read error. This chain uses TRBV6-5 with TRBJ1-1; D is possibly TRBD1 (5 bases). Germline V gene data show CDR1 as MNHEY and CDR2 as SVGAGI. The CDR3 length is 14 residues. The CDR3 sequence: CASSDSLGATEAFF. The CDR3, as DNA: TGTGCCAGCAGTGACTCCCTCGGGGCCACTGAAGCTTTCTTT.

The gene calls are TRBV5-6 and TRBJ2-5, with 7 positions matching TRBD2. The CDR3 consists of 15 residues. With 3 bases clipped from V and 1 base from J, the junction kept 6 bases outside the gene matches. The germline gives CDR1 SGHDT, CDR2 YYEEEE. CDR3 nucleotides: TGTGCCAGCAGCTCCACCAGACTAGCCCAAGAGACCCAGTACTTC. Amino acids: CASSSTRLAQETQYF. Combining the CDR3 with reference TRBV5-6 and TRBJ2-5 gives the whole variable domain DAGVTQSPTHLIKTRGQQVTLRCSPKSGHDTVSWYQQALGQGPQFIFQYYEEEERQRGNFPDRFSGHQFPNYSSELNVNALLLGDSALYLCASSSTRLAQETQYFGPGTRLLVL.

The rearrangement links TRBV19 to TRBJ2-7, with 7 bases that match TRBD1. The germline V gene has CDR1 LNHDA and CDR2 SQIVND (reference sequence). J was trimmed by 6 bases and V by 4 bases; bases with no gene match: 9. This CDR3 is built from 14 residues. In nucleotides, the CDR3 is TGTGCCAGTAGTAGGACCGGGACAGCGGTCGAGCAGTACTTC. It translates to CASSRTGTAVEQYF.